The 18 T cell receptor beta chains below were found in one sample sequenced in a study of HIV-infected patients and healthy controls. No cell fractionation was done, so the repertoire covers all unsorted peripheral blood T cells. Reverse transcription used roughly 450 ng RNA and constant-region primers for alpha and beta. Using multiplexing indices, alpha and beta chain libraries were generated apart by chain-specific third strand synthesis. TCRdb processed the 5' RACE reads anew with MiXCR; each CDR3 protein has one entry. Of roughly 20,000 distinct CDR3 sequences listed, about 8.2% are singletons. Sequenced material: blood. The receptor source for this set is an adult in good health.

This clonotype came up many times. The V and J genes are TRBV3-1 and TRBJ2-5; no definite D call. V shed 0 bases and J shed 6 bases, with 5 bases lying between them. Germline CDR1 LGHDT, CDR2 YNNKEL (reference sequence). The CDR3 covers 12 residues. CDR3 sequence: CASSQDRQTQYF. As DNA, the CDR3 is TGTGCCAGCAGCCAAGATAGACAGACCCAGTACTTC.

This clonotype was observed at least ten times. The chain employs TRBV5-1 and TRBJ2-2; 7 bases align to TRBD2. V lost 4 bases to trimming and J lost 6 bases; unmatched junction nucleotides: 9. This CDR3 region has 15 residues. Germline V gene data show CDR1 as SGHRS and CDR2 as YFSETQ. The CDR3: CASSGNSGVAGELFF. The CDR3 bases are TGCGCCAGCAGCGGAAACAGCGGGGTGGCCGGGGAGCTGTTTTTT.

This clonotype has ten or more counts. This rearrangement joins TRBV24-1 to TRBJ2-3; TRBD1 aligns across 9 bases. Germline V CDR1 and CDR2: KGHDR, SFDVKD. The V and J ends lost 11 bases and 8 bases, in that order; junction bases with no gene match: 13. This CDR3 has 14 residues. The CDR3 sequence: CASAGTGTAGTQYF. CDR3 DNA sequence: TGTGCCAGCGCCGGGACAGGGACAGCGGGTACGCAGTATTTT.

By share, this clonotype ranks as medium-sized (0.01 to 0.1%). The chain is built from TRBV30 and TRBJ2-7; possible D gene TRBD1, 6 bases. Trimming pared 1 base from V and 0 bases from J, leaving 13 bases between. There are 15 residues in the CDR3. Germline CDR1 and CDR2: GTSNPN and SVGIG (reference sequence). DNA for the CDR3: TGTGCCTGGAGTGGCCATCAGGGGTTCTCCTACGAGCAGTACTTC. Residues: CAWSGHQGFSYEQYF.

This clonotype is judged medium-sized. J is TRBJ2-3 and V is TRBV20-1; TRBD2 matches at 14 bases. CDR1 and CDR2 from the germline V gene are DFQATT and SNEGSKA (reference sequence). This CDR3 comprises 17 residues. J was trimmed by 2 bases and V by 6 bases; bases with no gene match: 10. In DNA, the CDR3 is TGCAGTGCCCCGACTAGCGGGAGGGTATGGGACACAGATACGCAGTATTTT. Protein: CSAPTSGRVWDTDTQYF.

This clonotype was seen repeatedly, ten times or more. The chain recombines TRBV12-3 or TRBV12-4 with TRBJ2-2; TRBD2 agrees at 8 bases. The ends lost 6 bases at V and 2 bases at J; junction bases unmatched: 8. The CDR3 extends over 16 amino acids. CDR3 sequence (DNA): TGTGCCAGCAGCCTTCGGACTAGCCGCAACACCGGGGAGCTGTTTTTT. This encodes CASSLRTSRNTGELFF.

This clonotype was seen repeatedly, ten times or more. V gene TRBV6-5 combines with J gene TRBJ2-2; D possibly uses TRBD1 or TRBD2 (6 bases each). V lost 6 bases and J 1 base, leaving 12 bases between the germline ends. The CDR3 is made up of 15 amino acids. Germline V gene sequence: CDR1 MNHEY, CDR2 SVGAGI. As DNA, the CDR3 is TGTGCCAGCAGGAAGGGGGGAGGGAACACCGGGGAGCTGTTTTTT. Amino acid sequence: CASRKGGGNTGELFF.

This clonotype was found many times. The CDR3 DNA reads as TGCGCCAGCACCCCGGACACCCCGAGTAGGGATGAGCAGTTCTTC. Protein: CASTPDTPSRDEQFF. This rearrangement joins TRBV5-1 to TRBJ2-1, with a tentative D call TRBD1 (5 bases). Per germline, CDR1 SGHRS and CDR2 YFSETQ. The germline V and J ends were trimmed by 6 bases and 8 bases, with 21 bases remaining between them. The CDR3 extends over 15 amino acids.

This clonotype came up a few times. The chain employs TRBV28 and TRBJ1-5; D is ambiguous. Germline CDR1 MDHEN, CDR2 SYDVKM. The ends were cut back, 3 bases at V and 4 bases at J, with 7 bases in the middle. The CDR3 is 13 residues long. CDR3 coding DNA: TGTGCCAGCAGTTTTGTGAGAAATCAGCCCCAGCATTTT. The encoded protein is CASSFVRNQPQHF.

The sample holds a few counts of this clonotype. The rearrangement joins TRBV12-3 or TRBV12-4 to TRBJ1-1; tentative D call: TRBD1 (6 bases). The CDR3 has 12 residues. Trimming cost V 5 bases and J 7 bases, with 11 bases left between them. The CDR3 DNA is TGTGCCAGCAGTCTAGGGGGTGATGAAGCTTTCTTT. It is translated as CASSLGGDEAFF.

This clonotype appeared many times. The chain joins TRBV20-1 to TRBJ2-1; 7 positions agree with TRBD2. Trimming cost V 5 bases and J 5 bases; bases outside gene matches: 12. Germline CDR1 and CDR2: DFQATT and SNEGSKA (reference sequence). The CDR3 runs to 15 residues. The CDR3 bases are TGCAGTGCTGGAGGTGGCGGGAGTAGAAACAATGAGCAGTTCTTC. The encoded protein is CSAGGGGSRNNEQFF.

This clonotype was picked up many times. V is TRBV24-1 and J is TRBJ2-1, with 8 bases fitting TRBD2. V lost 7 bases to trimming and J lost 7 bases; unmatched junction nucleotides: 17. Germline CDR1 KGHDR, CDR2 SFDVKD. The CDR3 runs 17 residues. In nucleotides, the CDR3 is TGTGCCACCAGAGGACCAGCGGGAGCGTCAGGTGGAAATGAGCAGTTCTTC. Residues: CATRGPAGASGGNEQFF.

This clonotype occurred a few times. The chain is built from TRBV7-9 and TRBJ1-5; maybe TRBD1 (6 bases). The CDR3 contains 15 residues. Trimming took 5 bases from V and 5 from J, leaving 16 bases between them. Germline CDR1 is SEHNR and CDR2 is FQNEAQ (reference sequence). CDR3 residues: CASSATGPPDQPQHF. The CDR3 DNA reads TGTGCCAGCAGCGCGACAGGACCTCCCGATCAGCCCCAGCATTTT.

This clonotype was seen repeatedly, ten times or more. This rearrangement joins TRBV7-2 to TRBJ2-5, with D unclear. The V end lost 4 bases, the J end lost 1 base, and 4 bases lay between the germline ends. CDR1 and CDR2 from the germline V gene are SGHTA and FQGNSA. CDR3 length: 12 amino acids. CDR3 DNA sequence: TGTGCCAGCAGCTCACCCCAAGAGACCCAGTACTTC. It codes for CASSSPQETQYF. Variable domain in full (rest from reference TRBV7-2 and TRBJ2-5): GAGVSQSPSNKVTEKGKDVELRCDPISGHTALYWYRQSLGQGLEFLIYFQGNSAPDKSGLPSDRFSAERTGGSVSTLTIQRTQQEDSAVYLCASSSPQETQYFGPGTRLLVL.

In its sample, this clonotype was seen many times. The chain links TRBV5-1 to TRBJ1-1; a weak D match, TRBD1 (5 bases). V was pared by 4 bases and J by 3 bases, with 19 bases between. The CDR3 has 16 amino acids. Germline assignment: CDR1 SGHRS and CDR2 YFSETQ. This chain's CDR3 is CASSEVTGIGYTEAFF. The CDR3 nucleotides are TGCGCCAGCAGCGAAGTAACAGGAATTGGGTACACTGAAGCTTTCTTT.

This clonotype turned up a few times. The chain has TRBV4-1 and TRBJ2-7; D ambiguous. CDR1 is MGHRA, CDR2 YSYEKL, per germline. V was cut by 1 base and J by 6 bases, with 7 bases left in between. This CDR3 is 12 amino acids long. CDR3 loop: CASSQVLGEQYF. The CDR3 DNA follows: TGCGCCAGCAGCCAAGTTTTGGGCGAGCAGTACTTC.

This clonotype is medium-sized (0.01 to 0.1%) within its sample. The chain employs TRBV10-3 and TRBJ2-1; D remains unclear. CDR1 is ENHRY, CDR2 SYGVKD, per germline. Trimming removed 7 bases from V and 4 bases from J, with 14 bases in between. This CDR3 has 14 residues. The CDR3 sequence: CAIKAETLYNEQFF. CDR3 bases: TGTGCCATCAAGGCGGAAACCTTATACAATGAGCAGTTCTTC.

This clonotype showed up many times. The chain combines TRBV5-1 with TRBJ2-3; D is possibly TRBD1 or TRBD2 (5 bases each). Germline CDR1 SGHRS, CDR2 YFSETQ. V gave up 0 bases and J gave up 4 bases, with 12 bases separating them. This CDR3 spans 15 amino acids. Here the CDR3 reads CASSLARGEADTQYF. CDR3 DNA sequence: TGCGCCAGCAGCTTGGCTAGAGGGGAAGCAGATACGCAGTATTTT.